The clone carrying this T cell receptor (beta chain) has a single count. Arm-PCR of CDR3 regions and iRepertoire HTBI primers were the basis on which TCR beta libraries were built. In the source study's methods: Detected in the samples were some 68 TRBV and more than 11 TRBJ segments. One entry per CDR3 protein, called by TCRdb with MiXCR from the multiplex PCR reads. TCRdb, not the authors, supplied the V and J calls. The table includes hundreds of thousands of distinct CDR3 sequences, roughly 15% detected once. This sample is part of a study of regulatory T cells in long-lasting Graves disease. CDR3 length: 16 residues. Germline assignment: CDR1 LNHDA and CDR2 SQIVND (reference sequence). V was pared by 5 bases and J by 3 bases, with 9 bases of the junction left unmatched. The time point here: newly diagnosed GD, antithyroid drugs for less than 3 months. After RNA was extracted from PBMCs, the TCR library was made from it.

This same sample was also taken into another study, of T cells in Graves' hyperthyroidism and ophthalmopathy.

The rearrangement joins TRBV19 to TRBJ2-7, with 11 nucleotides matching TRBD1. The sequence was obtained from a woman aged 30 to 39 with Graves disease. The specimen was peripheral blood mononuclear cells (PBMCs), collected at new diagnosis, from a patient treated with antithyroid drugs. In DNA, the CDR3 is TGTGCCAGTAGTGACCCTCCCGGGACAGGGGGCTACGAGCAGTACTTC. Translation: CASSDPPGTGGYEQYF.